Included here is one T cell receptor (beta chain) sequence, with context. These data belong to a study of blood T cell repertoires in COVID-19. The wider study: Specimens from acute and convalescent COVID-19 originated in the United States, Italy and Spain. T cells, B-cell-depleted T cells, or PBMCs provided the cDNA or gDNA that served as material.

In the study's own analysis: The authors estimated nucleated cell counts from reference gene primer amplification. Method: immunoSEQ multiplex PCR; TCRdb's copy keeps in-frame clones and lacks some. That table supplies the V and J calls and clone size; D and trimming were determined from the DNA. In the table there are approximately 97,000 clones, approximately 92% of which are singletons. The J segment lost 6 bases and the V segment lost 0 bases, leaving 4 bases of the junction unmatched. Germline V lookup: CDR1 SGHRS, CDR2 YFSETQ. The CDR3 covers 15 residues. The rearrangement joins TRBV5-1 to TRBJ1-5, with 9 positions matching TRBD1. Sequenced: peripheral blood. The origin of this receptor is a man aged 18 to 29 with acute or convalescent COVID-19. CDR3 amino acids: CASSLDRGLGQPQHF. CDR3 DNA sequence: TGCGCCAGCAGCTTGGACAGGGGGCTCGGTCAGCCCCAGCATTTT.